This T cell receptor (beta chain) was retrieved from a study of blood T cell repertoires in COVID-19. Study at large: COVID-19 samples, acute and convalescent, were from the United States, Italy and Spain. From T cells, B-cell-depleted T cells, or PBMCs came the material, which was cDNA or gDNA.

In the source study's methods: Estimates of nucleated cell counts were drawn from the amplification of reference gene primers. Method: immunoSEQ multiplex PCR; TCRdb's copy keeps in-frame clones and lacks some. V and J calls plus clone size are reproduced from that table; the DNA served to infer D and trimming. The sample includes about 21,000 clones, around 82% of them seen just once. The germline V gene has CDR1 LNHDA and CDR2 SQIVND (reference sequence). This CDR3 comprises 14 residues. Trimming removed 3 bases at V and 4 bases at J, with 9 bases between. The chain employs TRBV19 and TRBJ1-4, with D possibly matching TRBD1 (5 bases). The sample comprised peripheral blood. The sequence came from a human donor in a cohort sampled during active COVID-19. The CDR3: CASSISTVNEKLFF. The CDR3 DNA is TGTGCCAGTAGTATTTCGACAGTTAATGAAAAACTGTTTTTT.